The rows below give T cell receptor beta chains drawn from one sample of a study of T cells in Graves' hyperthyroidism and ophthalmopathy. TCRdb reanalysed the multiplex PCR reads using MiXCR and keeps one entry per CDR3 protein. This table holds over 400,000 distinct CDR3 sequences, about 14% found once. Sequenced material: blood. The receptors stem from a man aged 18 to 29 with Graves' ophthalmopathy. Both conserved end residues are part of each CDR3. A D gene is named only where the DNA matches it firmly. Clone size, where shown, is once, few, many, or a class for clones that have expanded.

d_call j_call v_call clone_size cdr3_nt cdr3_aa
TRBD1 TRBJ1-3 TRBV6-1 few TGTGCCACCAAGGGACAGATCTCTGGAAACACCATATATTTT CATKGQISGNTIYF
TRBD1 TRBJ1-5 TRBV2 few TGTGCCAGCAGTACAGGGGGTTACAATCAGCCCCAGCATTTT CASSTGGYNQPQHF
TRBD1 TRBJ1-2 TRBV6-1 many TGTGCCAGCAGTTGGGGACAGGTGAATGGCTACACCTTC CASSWGQVNGYTF
TRBD1 TRBJ1-4 TRBV20-1 many TGCAGTGCTGAGGACAGGGGGCGAGAAAAACTGTTTTTT CSAEDRGREKLFF
. TRBJ1-1 TRBV18 many TGTGCCAGCTCACCGGGCGGCGGTCGGACTGAAGCTTTCTTT CASSPGGGRTEAFF
. TRBJ1-3 TRBV12-3/TRBV12-4 many TGTGCCAGCAGTTTATGGCGGGCTGGAAACACCATATATTTT CASSLWRAGNTIYF
. TRBJ2-6 TRBV6-1 few TGTGCCGGCCGAAGGGCTGGGGCCAACGTCCTGACTTTC CAGRRAGANVLTF
TRBD1 TRBJ1-2 TRBV2 . TGTGCCAGCAGGGCAGGGGGCCGTGGCTACACCTTC CASRAGGRGYTF
TRBD1 TRBJ2-7 TRBV5-1 many TGCGCCAGCAGCGGAACGGGACAGCTCTCCTACGAGCAGTACTTC CASSGTGQLSYEQYF
TRBD1 TRBJ1-1 TRBV6-1 many TGTGCCAGCAGTCAAATAACAGGGGTAACTGAAGCTTTCTTT CASSQITGVTEAFF
. TRBJ2-1 TRBV19 few TGTGCCAGTAGTATAGACCGTGGGCAGGGGACTTACAATGAGCAGTTCTTC CASSIDRGQGTYNEQFF
TRBD1 TRBJ2-7 TRBV20-1 many TGCAGTGCCACAACAGGGGGCTGGGAGCAGTACTTC CSATTGGWEQYF
. TRBJ2-5 TRBV18 many TGTGCCAGCTCACCACGAGGGAGTGGGGAGACCCAGTACTTC CASSPRGSGETQYF
. TRBJ2-5 TRBV15 many TGTGCCACCAGCAGAGCCGACGGACGGGGAGAGACCCAGTACTTC CATSRADGRGETQYF
. TRBJ2-7 TRBV28 many TGTGCCACAGACGGCTCCTACGAGCAGTACTTC CATDGSYEQYF
TRBD2 TRBJ2-5 TRBV6-1 many TGTGCCAGCAGTGAATTTCCTAGCGGGGAACAAGAGACCCAGTACTTC CASSEFPSGEQETQYF
TRBD2 TRBJ2-1 TRBV15 many TGTGCCACCAGCACTTCGACGGGACTAGCGGGAGTGAGCTACAATGAGCAGTTCTTC CATSTSTGLAGVSYNEQFF
TRBD1 TRBJ2-2 TRBV7-9 . TGTGCCAGCAGCTCCCGGGACAGGGAACCTTCACCGAACACCGGGGAGCTGTTTTTT CASSSRDREPSPNTGELFF
. TRBJ2-7 TRBV12-3/TRBV12-4 . TGTGCCAGCAGTGCCCCTCGCAGGACTTCTTCCTCCTACGAGCAGTACTTC CASSAPRRTSSSYEQYF
. TRBJ2-4 TRBV19 few TGTGCCAGTAGTACGAACCCCTATGGGGTTGCCAAAAACATTCAGTACTTC CASSTNPYGVAKNIQYF
. TRBJ1-1 TRBV12-3/TRBV12-4 many TGTGCCAGCAGTCTCTCCGGGACCTACACTGAAGCTTTCTTT CASSLSGTYTEAFF